Below, one TCR beta chain is given with its context. The CDR3 spans 17 residues. Trimming at V came to 5 bases and at J to 0 bases, leaving 9 bases not matched to a gene. CDR1 is SGHTA and CDR2 is FQGNSA in the germline V gene. Sample treatment: roughly 19 received Ad26.COV2.S at low or high dose, single or two shots; a few received placebo; per-sample allocation not given. Sampling was done on day 63 after the first vaccine or placebo injection. This sample stems from a study of Ad26.COV2.S vaccination and SARS-CoV-2 variants. Study-level information: Recipients of Ad26.COV2.S got it intramuscularly, once or twice 56 days apart.

Measured with immunoSEQ multiplex PCR; TCRdb has only the in-frame clones, and not every one. The profile shows 200,000 to 250,000 clones, roughly 90% of them singletons. This receptor was obtained from a person aged 18-65 years who received the Ad26.COV2.S COVID-19 vaccine or a placebo. Sequenced here: peripheral blood, sampled in a trial of Ad26.COV2.S vaccine versus placebo. The chain couples TRBV7-2 to TRBJ1-1, with 10 bases that match TRBD1. The CDR3 region is CASSRRTGGVMNTEAFF. The CDR3 bases are TGTGCCAGCAGCCGCCGGACAGGGGGGGTCATGAACACTGAAGCTTTCTTT.